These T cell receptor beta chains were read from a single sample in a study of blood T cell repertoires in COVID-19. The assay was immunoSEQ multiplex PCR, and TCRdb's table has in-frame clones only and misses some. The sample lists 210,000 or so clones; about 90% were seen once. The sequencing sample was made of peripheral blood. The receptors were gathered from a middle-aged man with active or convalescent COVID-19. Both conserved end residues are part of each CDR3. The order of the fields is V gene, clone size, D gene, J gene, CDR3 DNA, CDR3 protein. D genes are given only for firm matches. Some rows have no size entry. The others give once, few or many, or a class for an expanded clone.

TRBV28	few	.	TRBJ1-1	TGTGCCAGCAGCTTCCAGTGGGGGGGAACTGAAGCTTTCTTT	CASSFQWGGTEAFF
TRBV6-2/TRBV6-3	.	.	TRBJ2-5	TGTGCCAGCAGCCAAGGAGGGGCTGGGGAGACCCAGTACTTC	CASSQGGAGETQYF
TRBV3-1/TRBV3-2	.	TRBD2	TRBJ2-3	TGTGCCAGCAGCCGAAGGAGCGGGAGCCCCACAGATACGCAGTATTTT	CASSRRSGSPTDTQYF
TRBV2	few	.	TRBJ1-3	TGTGCCAGCACCCGAGACAGGTACTCTGGAAACACCATATATTTT	CASTRDRYSGNTIYF
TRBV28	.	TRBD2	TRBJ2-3	TGTGCCAGCAGTTATAGCGGGAGTCGCACAGATACGCAGTATTTT	CASSYSGSRTDTQYF
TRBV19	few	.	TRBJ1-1	TGTGCCAGTAGGACCGGAGGGGTGTCATCAAACACTGAAGCTTTCTTT	CASRTGGVSSNTEAFF
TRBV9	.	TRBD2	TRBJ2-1	TGTGCCAGCAGCCTCACTAGCGGGGGCTACAATGAGCAGTTCTTC	CASSLTSGGYNEQFF
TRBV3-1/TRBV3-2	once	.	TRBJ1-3	TGTGCCAGCAGCCAAGATCTATCCGAACCTGGAAACACCATATATTTT	CASSQDLSEPGNTIYF
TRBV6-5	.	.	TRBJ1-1	TGTGCCAGCAGTCCCCAGGTAGGGGGCACTGAAGCTTTCTTT	CASSPQVGGTEAFF
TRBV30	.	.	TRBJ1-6	TGTGCCTGGAGGAGTTACAACAGGCCTGGGGATTCACCCCTCCACTTT	CAWRSYNRPGDSPLHF
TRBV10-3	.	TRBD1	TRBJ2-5	TGTGCCATCAGTGTTTCCGGGACAGCTCAAGAGACCCAGTACTTC	CAISVSGTAQETQYF
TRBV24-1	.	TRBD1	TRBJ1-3	TGTGCCACCAGTGACGCCACAGGGGAAAGCTCTGGAAACACCATATATTTT	CATSDATGESSGNTIYF
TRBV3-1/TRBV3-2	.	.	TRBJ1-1	TGTGCCAGCAGCCAAAGTCCGGGGAGGACTGAAGCTTTCTTT	CASSQSPGRTEAFF
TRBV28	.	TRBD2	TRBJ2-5	TGTGCCAGCAGTCCTCCCCTTCTAAAGACTAGCGGGGGGGTTAGGGAGACCCAGTACTTC	CASSPPLLKTSGGVRETQYF
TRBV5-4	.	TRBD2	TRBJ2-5	TGTGCCAGCAGCTTGGATCTAGCGGGGCAAGAGACCCAGTACTTC	CASSLDLAGQETQYF
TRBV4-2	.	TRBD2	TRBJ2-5	TGTGCCAGCAGCCATCGGACTAGCGGGGTGCCACCTCAAGAGACCCAGTACTTC	CASSHRTSGVPPQETQYF
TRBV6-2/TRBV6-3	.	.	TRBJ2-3	TGTGCCAGCAGTTACGGGGGGGCAGGCACAGATACGCAGTATTTT	CASSYGGAGTDTQYF
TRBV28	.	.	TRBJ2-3	TGTGCCAGCAGTACCTCCGGGACAACAGATACGCAGTATTTT	CASSTSGTTDTQYF
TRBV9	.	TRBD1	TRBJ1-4	TGTGCCAGCAGCTCTACAGGGGTAACTAATGAAAAACTGTTTTTT	CASSSTGVTNEKLFF
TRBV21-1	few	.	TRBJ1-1	TGTGCCAGCGAGTCGGGGGACAGGGGATTTACTGAAGCTTTCTTT	CASESGDRGFTEAFF
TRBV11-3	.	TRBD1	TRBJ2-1	TGTGCCAGCAGCTTAGACCAGGGGGCTGAGCAGTTCTTC	CASSLDQGAEQFF
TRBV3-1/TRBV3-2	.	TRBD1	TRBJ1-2	TGTGCCAGCAGCCAACCGTCGACAGGGGTGGAGGGCTACACCTTC	CASSQPSTGVEGYTF
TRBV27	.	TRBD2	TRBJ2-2	TGTGCCAGCAGTTTTGGACTAGCCCGCCCCGACACCGGGGAGCTGTTTTTT	CASSFGLARPDTGELFF
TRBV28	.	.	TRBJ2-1	TGTGCCAGCAGTTTAGAGCCTGCCCCCCCCTACAATGAGCAGTTCTTC	CASSLEPAPPYNEQFF
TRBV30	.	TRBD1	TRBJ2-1	TGTGCCGGGGGGACAGGGTCCCTCAATGAGCAGTTCTTC	CAGGTGSLNEQFF
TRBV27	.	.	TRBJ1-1	TGTGCCAGCAGCGTATCAGGGTCCTACACTGAAGCTTTCTTT	CASSVSGSYTEAFF
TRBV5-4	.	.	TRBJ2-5	TGTGCCAGCAGCTACTTTGAGACCCAGTACTTC	CASSYFETQYF
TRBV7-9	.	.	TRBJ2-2	TGTGCCAGCAGCTTTCTAGGACAAGAAAACACCGGGGAGCTGTTTTTT	CASSFLGQENTGELFF
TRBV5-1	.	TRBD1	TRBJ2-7	TGCGCCAGCAGCTTGGCCTCGGGACAGGGGGCTTCCTACGAGCAGTACTTC	CASSLASGQGASYEQYF
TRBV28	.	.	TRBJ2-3	TGTGCCAGCACCTGGCGGGACTTCACAGATACGCAGTATTTT	CASTWRDFTDTQYF
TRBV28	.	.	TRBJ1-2	TGTGCCAGCAGTACCTGGGCCTCTGGCTACACCTTC	CASSTWASGYTF
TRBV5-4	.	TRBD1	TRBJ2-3	TGTGCCAGCAGCTTGGGACTGGGACAGGGGGGAGATACGCAGTATTTT	CASSLGLGQGGDTQYF
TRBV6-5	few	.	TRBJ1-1	TGTGCCAGCAGGATCACACCCGGGTCTTACACTGAAGCTTTCTTT	CASRITPGSYTEAFF
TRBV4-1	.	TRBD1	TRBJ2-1	TGCGCCAGCAGCCATCCGGGACAGGATTACAATGAGCAGTTCTTC	CASSHPGQDYNEQFF
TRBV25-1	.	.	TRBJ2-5	TGTGCCAGCAGTGAGCGGCAGTTCCAAGAGACCCAGTACTTC	CASSERQFQETQYF
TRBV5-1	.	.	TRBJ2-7	TGCGCCAGCAGCTTGGCCCCAGGAGGCGCCTACGAGCAGTACTTC	CASSLAPGGAYEQYF
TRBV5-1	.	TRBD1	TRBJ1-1	TGCGCCAGCAGCCGGGACAGGGGATCCGTCACTGAAGCTTTCTTT	CASSRDRGSVTEAFF
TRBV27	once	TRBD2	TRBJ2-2	TGTGCCAGCAGTTATGGGGGAGGGCCGGGGCGGGAGCTGTTTTTT	CASSYGGGPGRELFF
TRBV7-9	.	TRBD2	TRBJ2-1	TGTGCCAGCAGCCCGAGGACTAGCGGGATCAATGAGCAGTTCTTC	CASSPRTSGINEQFF
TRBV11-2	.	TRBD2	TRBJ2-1	TGTGCCAGCAGCTTATCCGGACTAGCTTTCTTC	CASSLSGLAFF
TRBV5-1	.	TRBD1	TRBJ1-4	TGCGCCAGCAGCCCGACAGGGGCGACTAATGAAAAACTGTTTTTT	CASSPTGATNEKLFF
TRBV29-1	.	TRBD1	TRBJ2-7	TGCAGCGTTGAAATGGGACAGGGGGGAGACGAGCAGTACTTC	CSVEMGQGGDEQYF
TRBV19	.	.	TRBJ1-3	TGTGCCAGTAGTATAATCAGCTCTGGAAACACCATATATTTT	CASSIISSGNTIYF
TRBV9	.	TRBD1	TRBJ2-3	TGTGCCAGCAGCGGGGGACAGGGGGCGCAGACAGATACGCAGTATTTT	CASSGGQGAQTDTQYF
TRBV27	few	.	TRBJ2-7	TGTGCCAGCAGTTTAGGGGCAACCTACGAGCAGTACTTC	CASSLGATYEQYF
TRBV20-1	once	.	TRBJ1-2	TGCAGTGTTATGATGACACTTGACCTCACCTTC	CSVMMTLDLTF
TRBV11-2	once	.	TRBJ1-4	TGTGCCAGCAGCTTAGAGCCCGGGGTGGGTGAAAAACTGTTTTTT	CASSLEPGVGEKLFF
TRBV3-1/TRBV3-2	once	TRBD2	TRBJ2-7	TGTGCCAGCCAGACTAGCGGGGGAGTCTACGAGCAGTACTTC	CASQTSGGVYEQYF
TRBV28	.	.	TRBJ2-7	TGTGCCAGCAGCCCGATCGAGGGTTCCTACGAGCAGTACTTC	CASSPIEGSYEQYF
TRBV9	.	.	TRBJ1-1	TGTGCCAGCAGGAAGGGGGAGTTGAACACTGAAGCTTTCTTT	CASRKGELNTEAFF
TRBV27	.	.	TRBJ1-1	TGTGCCAGCAGCCTTCAGGGGTACACTGAAGCTTTCTTT	CASSLQGYTEAFF
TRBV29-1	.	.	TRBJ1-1	TGCAGCGTTGGCGGAGGAGTTAACACTGAAGCTTTCTTT	CSVGGGVNTEAFF
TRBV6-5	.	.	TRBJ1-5	TGTGCCAGCAGTTACTCCCCAGATCAGCCCCAGCATTTT	CASSYSPDQPQHF
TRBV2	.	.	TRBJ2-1	TGTGCCAGCAACAAAGACTCCCCCTACAATGAGCAGTTCTTC	CASNKDSPYNEQFF